One and the same sample provided the 13 T cell receptor beta chains below, sequenced in a study of CD8 T cells in ankylosing spondylitis. Using its own MiXCR run on the 5' RACE reads, TCRdb lists one record per CDR3 protein. This sample yields roughly 180,000 distinct CDR3 sequences, of which approximately 10% are seen a single time; about 29% belongs to the top ten. Sequenced: blood, either unsorted or a sorted T cell fraction (not recorded which). These receptors were taken from a male donor with ankylosing spondylitis or in good health (not recorded which).

This clonotype was seen at least ten times. The J gene is TRBJ1-2, the V gene TRBV20-1, with a tentative D call TRBD1 (5 bases). V dropped 2 bases and J dropped 7 bases, with 14 bases sitting between them. The CDR3 has 13 residues. The germline V gene encodes CDR1 DFQATT and CDR2 SNEGSKA (reference sequence). The CDR3 sequence: CSARSGRVGGYTF. The CDR3 DNA is TGCAGTGCTAGATCGGGCAGGGTTGGTGGCTACACCTTC.

This clonotype appeared many times. V gene TRBV12-3 or TRBV12-4 combines with J gene TRBJ2-3; D is possibly TRBD1 (6 bases). This CDR3 contains 13 residues. V was cut by 5 bases and J by 4 bases, with 10 bases left in between. The CDR3 loop reads CASSPDSSDTQYF. CDR3 in DNA: TGTGCCAGCAGTCCGGACAGCTCAGATACGCAGTATTTT.

Ten or more counts support this clonotype. The gene calls are TRBV20-1 and TRBJ2-5, with D possibly being TRBD1 (6 bases). The V gene's germline CDR1 is DFQATT and CDR2 SNEGSKA (reference sequence). The CDR3 contains 11 residues. The DNA for the CDR3 is TGCAGCCGCCAAGGGGGAGAGACCCAGTACTTC. This encodes CSRQGGETQYF.

V gene TRBV7-9 combines with J gene TRBJ2-1; the match to TRBD2 covers 13 bases. The CDR3 length is 15 residues. V dropped 6 bases and J dropped 7; count of bases not matched to a gene: 6. Germline V gives CDR1 SEHNR, CDR2 FQNEAQ (reference sequence). The CDR3 DNA is TGTGCCAGCAGGCTGGGACTAGCGGGGAGGAATGAGCAGTTCTTC. Protein: CASRLGLAGRNEQFF. The full variable domain, rest sourced from reference TRBV7-9 and TRBJ2-1, is DTGVSQNPRHKITKRGQNVTFRCDPISEHNRLYWYRQTLGQGPEFLTYFQNEAQLEKSRLLSDRFSAERPKGSFSTLEIQRTEQGDSAMYLCASRLGLAGRNEQFFGPGTRLTVL.

The chain carries TRBV12-5 and TRBJ2-2, with D hard to call. Germline values: CDR1 LGHNT, CDR2 FRNRAP. V gave up 5 bases and J gave up 4 bases, with 8 bases separating them. This CDR3 spans 13 amino acids. The CDR3, as DNA: TGTGCTAGTGGTCCTTGGGGCACCGGGGAGCTGTTTTTT. It codes for CASGPWGTGELFF.

The table lists this clonotype with many counts. The CDR3 nucleotides are TGTGCCAGCAGCGTAGGGGCAGCGAACTCTGGGGCCAACGTCCTGACTTTC. Amino acids: CASSVGAANSGANVLTF. This rearrangement joins TRBV9 to TRBJ2-6; D ambiguous. Germline V gene sequence: CDR1 SGDLS, CDR2 YYNGEE. The length of the CDR3 is 17 residues. V was trimmed by 0 bases and J by 0 bases, leaving 10 bases between them. Filled out from reference TRBV9 and TRBJ2-6, the complete variable domain reads DSGVTQTPKHLITATGQRVTLRCSPRSGDLSVYWYQQSLDQGLQFLIQYYNGEERAKGNILERFSAQQFPDLHSELNLSSLELGDSALYFCASSVGAANSGANVLTFGAGSRLTVL.

This clonotype was observed at least ten times. The V call is TRBV11-2, the J call TRBJ2-2; D call uncertain. Germline loops: CDR1 SGHAT, CDR2 FQNNGV. V was shortened by 8 bases and J by 6 bases, with 16 bases between the two germline ends. The CDR3 contains 14 residues. The CDR3 here is CASRTRNRPGELFF. The CDR3, as DNA: TGTGCCAGCCGCACAAGAAACCGACCCGGGGAGCTGTTTTTT.

This clonotype was observed many times. The rearrangement links TRBV5-1 to TRBJ2-3, with D perhaps matching TRBD1 or TRBD2 (5 bases each). Germline V gene data show CDR1 as SGHRS and CDR2 as YFSETQ. CDR3 length equals 15 residues. V lost 1 base to trimming and J lost 2 bases, with 11 bases between them. The CDR3 here is CASSLIGANTDTQYF. CDR3 coding DNA: TGCGCCAGCAGCTTGATCGGGGCTAACACAGATACGCAGTATTTT.

This clonotype was observed many times. The chain employs TRBV6-1 and TRBJ1-2, with TRBD1 matching 7 bases. The CDR3 runs 14 residues. CDR1 is MNHNS, CDR2 SASEGT, per germline. Trimming removed 4 bases from V and 3 bases from J; junction bases left unmatched: 5. The CDR3 DNA reads as TGTGCCAGCAGTGCCACAGGGGAGGACTATGGCTACACCTTC. It encodes CASSATGEDYGYTF.

The J gene is TRBJ1-1, the V gene TRBV19, with 11 bases lining up with TRBD1. Germline V lookup: CDR1 LNHDA, CDR2 SQIVND (reference sequence). Trimming at V came to 10 bases and at J to 6 bases, leaving 7 bases not matched to a gene. The CDR3 sequence is 13 residues long. CDR3 sequence: CATRGQGDSEAFF. The CDR3 DNA sequence: TGTGCCACAAGGGGACAGGGGGACTCTGAAGCTTTCTTT.

Of note for this clonotype: Possible read error: a much larger clone is one base away. This likely comes from a read error, as the CDR3 has no conserved phenylalanine or tryptophan at its end. This chain links TRBV12-3 or TRBV12-4 with TRBJ2-2; TRBD1 agrees at 9 bases. Unmatched junction bases numbered 4, after V lost 3 bases and J lost 5 bases. This CDR3 region has 15 residues. In DNA, the CDR3 is TGTGCCAGCAGTTTGGACAGGGGAGGGACCGGGGAGCTGTTTTCT. This codes for CASSLDRGGTGELFS.

This clonotype was seen ten or more times. The chain recombines TRBV18 with TRBJ2-2; a possible D gene is TRBD1 (5 bases). CDR1 is KGHSH and CDR2 is LQKENI in the germline V gene. V was shortened by 3 bases and J by 0 bases, with 11 bases between the two germline ends. The CDR3 consists of 16 residues. This chain's CDR3 is CASSPNQGANTGELFF. As DNA, the CDR3 is TGTGCCAGCTCACCCAACCAGGGCGCGAACACCGGGGAGCTGTTTTTT. Filled out from reference TRBV18 and TRBJ2-2, the complete variable domain reads NAGVMQNPRHLVRRRGQEARLRCSPMKGHSHVYWYRQLPEEGLKFMVYLQKENIIDESGMPKERFSAEFPKEGPSILRIQQVVRGDSAAYFCASSPNQGANTGELFFGEGSRLTVL.

This clonotype was observed a handful of times. The chain is built from TRBV7-2 and TRBJ2-5; tentative D call: TRBD2 (7 bases). The CDR3 contains 15 residues. The germline V and J ends were trimmed by 6 bases and 5 bases, with 19 bases remaining between them. Germline assignment: CDR1 SGHTA and CDR2 FQGNSA. CDR3 nucleotides: TGTGCCAGCAGTCCCCAGAGGGGGGGATGGGAGACCCAGTACTTC. Translated: CASSPQRGGWETQYF. The full variable domain, rest sourced from reference TRBV7-2 and TRBJ2-5, is GAGVSQSPSNKVTEKGKDVELRCDPISGHTALYWYRQSLGQGLEFLIYFQGNSAPDKSGLPSDRFSAERTGGSVSTLTIQRTQQEDSAVYLCASSPQRGGWETQYFGPGTRLLVL.